This T cell receptor beta chain originates from a study of T-cell reconstitution after alpha-beta-depleted transplantation in children. Broader study findings: Reportedly, roughly two months post-transplant, alpha-beta T cells arose from several hundred expanded graft clones. Fresh T-cell production supplied most of the T-cell counts and diversity seen one year after transplant.

J lost 8 bases, V lost 2 bases, and 2 bases had no gene match. The CDR3 contains 12 residues. The V gene's germline CDR1 is SGHDT and CDR2 YYEEEE. This clonotype has a count of ten or more. Its antigen is unidentified. Construction of the TCRbeta library involved unique molecular identifiers. One entry per CDR3 protein, called by TCRdb with MiXCR from the PCR reads. Of 350,000 to 500,000 distinct CDR3 sequences listed, 43% are singletons. J is TRBJ2-3 and V is TRBV5-6; 7 positions agree with TRBD2. The sequence came from a girl aged 2 to 10 with aplastic anemia, due to receive a stem cell transplant. The sequences come from PBMCs, collected before TCRalphabeta/CD19-depleted stem cell transplant. The CDR3 here is CASSFWEGTQYF. The CDR3 bases are TGTGCCAGCAGCTTCTGGGAGGGTACGCAGTATTTT.